The next 5 T cell receptor beta chains were all read from a single sample in a study of blood T cells in healthy people across ages. Through a sample-barcoded 5' primer and a J-beta primer mix, a second PCR was run for roughly 7 to 11 cycles. TCRdb used MiXCR to reprocess the 5' RACE reads, holding one entry per CDR3 protein. The sample has roughly 1.9 million distinct CDR3 sequences, more than 35% seen once; the top ten hold about 21%. Sequenced input: blood. The receptors were sampled from a human donor in good health.

The chain uses TRBV11-2 and TRBJ2-1, with D maybe TRBD1 (6 bases). The germline V gene encodes CDR1 SGHAT and CDR2 FQNNGV. This CDR3 has 13 residues. The CDR3 region is CTSRAGDFDEQFF. CDR3 sequence (DNA): TGTACAAGCCGGGCAGGGGATTTCGATGAGCAGTTCTTC.

This chain joins TRBV6-1 and TRBJ2-1; D ambiguous. Trimming removed 2 bases from V and 0 bases from J, with 17 bases in between. The CDR3 length is 18 residues. In germline, CDR1 is MNHNS, CDR2 SASEGT. CDR3 DNA: TGTGCCAGCAGTGAACCACCCCGACACAGACACTCCTACAATGAGCAGTTCTTC. As protein: CASSEPPRHRHSYNEQFF.

This clonotype was detected only a few times. The V and J genes are TRBV6-2 or TRBV6-3 and TRBJ2-1; D may be TRBD2 (6 bases). V was trimmed by 10 bases and J by 6 bases, leaving 13 bases between them. This CDR3 has 12 residues. CDR1 is MNHEY and CDR2 is SVGEGT in the germline V gene. The CDR3 DNA reads TGTGCCACCCAGGGACTGTTCAATGAGCAGTTCTTC. This codes for CATQGLFNEQFF.

On this clonotype itself: Possible read error: a much larger clone is one base away. The V and J genes are TRBV4-1 and TRBJ2-5; TRBD2 is a possible D gene (6 bases). V was trimmed by 4 bases and J by 2 bases, leaving 14 bases between them. CDR1 is MGHRA and CDR2 is YSYEKL in the germline V gene. The CDR3 is made up of 15 amino acids. As DNA, the CDR3 is TGCGCCAGCAGCCTAACTTGGGACTTGCAAGAGACCCAGTACTTC. Translation gives CASSLTWDLQETQYF.

This rearrangement joins TRBV24-1 to TRBJ1-2; TRBD1 aligns across 8 bases. Germline assignment: CDR1 KGHDR and CDR2 SFDVKD. The CDR3 contains 14 residues. With 5 bases clipped from V and 5 bases from J, the junction kept 6 bases outside the gene matches. The CDR3 reads CATSGPGQDYGYTF. In nucleotides, the CDR3 is TGTGCCACCAGTGGCCCGGGACAGGATTATGGCTACACCTTC.